The next 23 T cell receptor beta chains were all read from a single sample in a study of CD8 T cells in Susac syndrome (dated by TCRdb to between 2017 and 2020). The library was produced with the immunoSEQ multiplex PCR assay. RNA was extracted using the RNeasy kit, and roughly 0.45 to 1 microgram was reverse transcribed with random hexamers. TCRdb handled the public reads itself, with Q25 trimming in fastp and clone calling in MiXCR, and kept productive beta chains. Every distinct CDR3 protein forms one entry, paired with its most common genes and DNA. In this sample the table shows 170,000 or so distinct CDR3 sequences, 85% to 95% of which occur a single time. The ten biggest clones cover 0.1% to 0.13% of the sample. The sample consisted of CD4+ T cells from PBMCs. These receptors were taken from a human donor with Susac syndrome.

V usage is TRBV7-2 and J usage is TRBJ2-3, with D perhaps matching TRBD2 (6 bases). With 4 bases removed from V and 0 bases from J, the gap between germline ends came to 11 bases. The CDR3 totals 15 residues. Per the germline V gene, CDR1 is SGHTA and CDR2 is FQGNSA. CDR3 sequence reads: CASSSGTFSTDTQYF. CDR3 in DNA: TGTGCCAGCAGCTCCGGGACTTTTAGCACAGATACGCAGTATTTT.

This chain connects TRBV20-1 to TRBJ1-2, with D maybe TRBD1 (6 bases). The V gene lost 5 bases and the J gene lost 2 bases, with 15 bases spanning the gap. Germline V gene sequence: CDR1 DFQATT, CDR2 SNEGSKA (reference sequence). This CDR3 comprises 14 residues. CDR3 sequence reads: CSAHLPTGNYGYTF. CDR3 in DNA: TGCAGTGCTCACCTCCCTACAGGGAACTATGGCTACACCTTC.

This sequence joins TRBV18 and TRBJ2-5; unclear D gene. Germline assignment: CDR1 KGHSH and CDR2 LQKENI. V lost 0 bases to trimming and J lost 5 bases, with 10 bases between them. CDR3 length: 14 residues. The CDR3 spells CASSPPVSLETQYF. For the CDR3, the DNA is TGTGCCAGCTCACCACCGGTTAGCTTGGAGACCCAGTACTTC. Together with reference TRBV18 and TRBJ2-5, the CDR3 gives the full variable domain: NAGVMQNPRHLVRRRGQEARLRCSPMKGHSHVYWYRQLPEEGLKFMVYLQKENIIDESGMPKERFSAEFPKEGPSILRIQQVVRGDSAAYFCASSPPVSLETQYFGPGTRLLVL.

This clonotype was picked up one time. The chain couples TRBV19 to TRBJ1-6; 9 bases match TRBD1. This CDR3 is 15 amino acids long. The ends lost 7 bases at V and 4 bases at J; junction bases unmatched: 5. Germline CDR1 is LNHDA and CDR2 is SQIVND (reference sequence). CDR3 sequence (DNA): TGTGCCAGTAACGACAGGGGGGAATATAATTCACCCCTCCACTTT. It specifies CASNDRGEYNSPLHF.

This chain links TRBV30 with TRBJ1-1; D call uncertain. Deletions cut 1 base from V and 5 bases from J, with 2 bases between. The CDR3 contains 10 residues. Germline V gene sequence: CDR1 GTSNPN, CDR2 SVGIG (reference sequence). For the CDR3, the DNA is TGTGCCTGGAGTGGGACTGAAGCTTTCTTT. Encoded protein: CAWSGTEAFF.

The V gene is TRBV20-1, the J gene TRBJ1-2, with 9 bases identical to TRBD1. This CDR3 has 15 residues. Per germline, CDR1 DFQATT and CDR2 SNEGSKA (reference sequence). Germline trimming cut 2 bases from V and 5 bases from J; bases unmatched to any gene: 9. CDR3 in DNA: TGCAGTGCTAGACCACTGGACAGGGGCGAGTATGGCTACACCTTC. Translation: CSARPLDRGEYGYTF.

CDR3 region: CASSFGWGEQFF. CDR3 sequence (DNA): TGTGCCAGCAGCTTCGGGTGGGGTGAGCAGTTCTTC. J is TRBJ2-1 and V is TRBV5-6, with D unresolved. The CDR3 covers 12 residues. The germline gives CDR1 SGHDT, CDR2 YYEEEE. The germline V and J ends were trimmed by 2 bases and 9 bases, with 9 bases remaining between them.

The chain employs TRBV19 and TRBJ1-2; maybe TRBD1 (5 bases). Germline CDR1 and CDR2: LNHDA and SQIVND (reference sequence). V dropped 3 bases and J dropped 3 bases, with 8 bases sitting between them. CDR3 size: 13 residues. The CDR3 loop is CASSMQGDYGYTF. The CDR3 bases are TGTGCCAGTAGTATGCAGGGCGACTATGGCTACACCTTC.

This clonotype showed up just once. The chain carries TRBV9 and TRBJ2-2; the D gene could be TRBD1 or TRBD2 (5 bases each). CDR3 length: 14 residues. V lost 2 bases, J lost 6 bases, and 11 bases lay in between. Germline values: CDR1 SGDLS, CDR2 YYNGEE. CDR3 DNA sequence: TGTGCCAGCAGCGTGGCAGGGACGGCCGGGGAGCTGTTTTTT. It is translated as CASSVAGTAGELFF.

This clonotype was recorded only once. V and J are TRBV3-1 and TRBJ1-6; maybe TRBD1 (6 bases). The CDR3 is 14 amino acids. V lost 1 base and J lost 9, with 10 bases in between. Germline CDR1 is LGHDT and CDR2 is YNNKEL (reference sequence). Here the CDR3 reads CASSQGNRVSPLHF. The DNA for the CDR3 is TGTGCCAGCAGCCAAGGTAACAGGGTTTCACCCCTCCACTTT.

J is TRBJ2-3 and V is TRBV9; 10 bases fit TRBD2. The V gene's germline CDR1 is SGDLS and CDR2 YYNGEE. Trimming at V came to 0 bases and at J to 3 bases, leaving 7 bases not matched to a gene. The CDR3 totals 17 residues. The DNA of the CDR3 is TGTGCCAGCAGCGTAGTAGGTAGCGGGGGGCCTACAGATACGCAGTATTTT. It codes for CASSVVGSGGPTDTQYF.

The chain joins TRBV2 to TRBJ2-4; perhaps D is TRBD1 or TRBD2 (6 bases each). The V end was cut by 7 bases, the J end by 9 bases, with 16 bases between. CDR1 and CDR2 (germline): SNHLY, FYNNEI. This CDR3 comprises 13 residues. The CDR3 sequence: CASNRDSNSIQYF. The CDR3 nucleotides are TGTGCCAGCAACAGGGACTCTAACAGCATTCAGTACTTC. Full variable domain (remainder filled in from reference TRBV2 and TRBJ2-4): EPEVTQTPSHQVTQMGQEVILRCVPISNHLYFYWYRQILGQKVEFLVSFYNNEISEKSEIFDDQFSVERPDGSNFTLKIRSTKLEDSAMYFCASNRDSNSIQYFGAGTRLSVL.

V usage is TRBV28 and J usage is TRBJ1-1; D is uncertain. Germline CDR1 is MDHEN and CDR2 is SYDVKM. The CDR3 loop spans 16 amino acids. V was cut by 2 bases and J by 2 bases, with 15 bases left in between. This CDR3 is CASSLLRASKNTEAFF. The CDR3 coding sequence is TGTGCCAGCAGTTTACTGAGGGCCTCTAAAAACACTGAAGCTTTCTTT. Complete variable domain (other parts from reference TRBV28 and TRBJ1-1): DVKVTQSSRYLVKRTGEKVFLECVQDMDHENMFWYRQDPGLGLRLIYFSYDVKMKEKGDIPEGYSVSREKKERFSLILESASTNQTSMYLCASSLLRASKNTEAFFGQGTRLTVV.

The chain couples TRBV29-1 to TRBJ2-3; maybe TRBD2 (6 bases). This CDR3 spans 15 amino acids. With 6 bases removed from V and 1 base from J, the gap between germline ends came to 17 bases. In germline, CDR1 is SQVTM, CDR2 ANQGSEA. CDR3 in amino acids: CSVGLVIAGTDTQYF. CDR3 bases: TGCAGCGTGGGATTAGTAATAGCGGGCACAGATACGCAGTATTTT.

This sequence joins TRBV5-6 and TRBJ1-1; 9 positions match TRBD1. CDR3 length: 14 residues. Germline CDR1 reads SGHDT; CDR2 reads YYEEEE. With 4 bases clipped from V and 7 bases from J, the junction kept 8 bases outside the gene matches. CDR3 loop: CASSNRDRAYEAFF. In DNA, the CDR3 is TGTGCCAGCAGCAACCGGGACAGGGCCTATGAAGCTTTCTTT.

This clonotype was recorded only once. This chain uses TRBV9 with TRBJ2-5, with 7 bases aligning to TRBD1. Germline loops: CDR1 SGDLS, CDR2 YYNGEE. Losses at the gene ends were 3 bases for V and 0 bases for J; bases not matched to a gene: 2. The CDR3 extends over 14 amino acids. CDR3 sequence: CASSGGQNQETQYF. Here the CDR3 DNA reads TGTGCCAGCAGCGGGGGACAGAACCAAGAGACCCAGTACTTC.

Here the CDR3 reads CASSDTGVAGYTF. The DNA for the CDR3 is TGTGCCAGCAGTGACACAGGGGTGGCTGGCTACACCTTC. The chain has TRBV25-1 and TRBJ1-2; TRBD1 matches at 7 bases. There are 13 residues in the CDR3. The V gene's germline CDR1 is MGHDK and CDR2 SYGVNS. Trimming cost V 3 bases and J 7 bases; bases outside gene matches: 5.

This chain joins TRBV5-6 and TRBJ2-3, with 9 bases fitting TRBD2. The length of the CDR3 is 17 residues. J lost 0 bases, V lost 1 base, and 6 bases had no gene match. Per germline, CDR1 SGHDT and CDR2 YYEEEE. The CDR3 region has the DNA TGTGCCAGCAGCTTGATGTCAGCGGGGGGTAGCACAGATACGCAGTATTTT. Protein product: CASSLMSAGGSTDTQYF.

The V and J genes are TRBV6-1 and TRBJ1-5; unclear D gene. V was pared by 4 bases and J by 9 bases, with 7 bases between. The CDR3 spans 11 residues. Germline loops: CDR1 MNHNS, CDR2 SASEGT. CDR3 sequence (DNA): TGTGCCAGCAGTGCCCCAGGGCCCCAGCATTTT. Its protein is CASSAPGPQHF.

The V call is TRBV4-1, the J call TRBJ1-5, with D unresolved. Between the trimmed V and J ends, which lost 3 bases and 2 bases, there was a span of 14 bases. The CDR3 covers 16 residues. The germline V gene encodes CDR1 MGHRA and CDR2 YSYEKL. CDR3 nucleotide sequence: TGCGCCAGCAGCCAGAAACCAGGCACCGGCAATCAGCCCCAGCATTTT. Protein: CASSQKPGTGNQPQHF.

The rearrangement joins TRBV29-1 to TRBJ2-1; the D gene is possibly TRBD1 (6 bases). Germline V gene sequence: CDR1 SQVTM, CDR2 ANQGSEA. This CDR3 has 13 amino acids. The V end was cut by 2 bases, the J end by 15 bases, with 20 bases between. This CDR3 is CSVEQGPLKSRFF. DNA of the CDR3: TGCAGCGTTGAACAGGGGCCGCTTAAGTCGCGGTTCTTC.

The chain carries TRBV11-2 and TRBJ2-1; 14 positions agree with TRBD2. The germline CDR1 and CDR2 sequences are SGHAT and FQNNGV. CDR3 length: 15 amino acids. J lost 7 bases, V lost 3 bases, and 2 bases had no gene match. The CDR3 loop is CASSLTSGGANEQFF. The DNA for the CDR3 is TGTGCCAGCAGCTTGACTAGCGGGGGGGCTAATGAGCAGTTCTTC.

In the case of this clonotype: Sequence at one end of the junction differs from germline and may be a read error. The chain has TRBV2 and TRBJ2-7, with TRBD1 identical over 10 bases. This CDR3 spans 13 amino acids. Per the germline V gene, CDR1 is SNHLY and CDR2 is FYNNEI. The CDR3 here is CASKKVTGGDSGF. CDR3 DNA: TGTGCCAGCAAGAAGGTGACAGGGGGCGACTCGGGTTTC. The variable domain in full, completed from reference TRBV2 and TRBJ2-7, reads EPEVTQTPSHQVTQMGQEVILRCVPISNHLYFYWYRQILGQKVEFLVSFYNNEISEKSEIFDDQFSVERPDGSNFTLKIRSTKLEDSAMYFCASKKVTGGDSGFGPGTRLTVT.